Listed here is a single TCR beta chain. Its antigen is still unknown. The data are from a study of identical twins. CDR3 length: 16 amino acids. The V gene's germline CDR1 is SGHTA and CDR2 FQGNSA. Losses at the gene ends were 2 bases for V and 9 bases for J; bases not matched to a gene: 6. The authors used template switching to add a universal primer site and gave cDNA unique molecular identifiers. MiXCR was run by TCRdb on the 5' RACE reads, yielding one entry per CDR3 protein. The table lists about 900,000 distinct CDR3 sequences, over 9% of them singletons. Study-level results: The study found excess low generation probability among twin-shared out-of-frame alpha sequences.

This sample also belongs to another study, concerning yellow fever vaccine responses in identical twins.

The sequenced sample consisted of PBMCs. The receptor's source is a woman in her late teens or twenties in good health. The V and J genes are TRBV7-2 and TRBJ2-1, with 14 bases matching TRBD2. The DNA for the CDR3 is TGTGCCAGCAGCTTACCCGGACTAGCGGGAGGTGGTGAGCAGTTCTTC. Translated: CASSLPGLAGGGEQFF.